The clone carrying this T cell receptor beta chain was observed a handful of times. Each CDR3 protein is one row after TCRdb ran MiXCR on the 5' RACE reads. The sample carries tens of thousands of distinct CDR3 sequences, 25% to 35% recorded once. The sequence derives from a female donor with breast cancer. Specimen: tumor-infiltrating memory CD4+ T cells sorted from the breast tumor. This sample's subset: memory CD4+ T cells, CD4+CD45RO+CD25-.

CDR3 coding DNA: TGTGCCAGCAGTTACGGTGGGGGGGTAGCCAAAAACATTCAGTACTTC. Its protein product is CASSYGGGVAKNIQYF. This chain links TRBV6-5 with TRBJ2-4; 7 bases line up with TRBD2. Germline-derived CDR1 and CDR2 are MNHEY and SVGAGI. CDR3 length: 16 amino acids. V gave up 2 bases and J gave up 0 bases; unmatched junction bases: 4.